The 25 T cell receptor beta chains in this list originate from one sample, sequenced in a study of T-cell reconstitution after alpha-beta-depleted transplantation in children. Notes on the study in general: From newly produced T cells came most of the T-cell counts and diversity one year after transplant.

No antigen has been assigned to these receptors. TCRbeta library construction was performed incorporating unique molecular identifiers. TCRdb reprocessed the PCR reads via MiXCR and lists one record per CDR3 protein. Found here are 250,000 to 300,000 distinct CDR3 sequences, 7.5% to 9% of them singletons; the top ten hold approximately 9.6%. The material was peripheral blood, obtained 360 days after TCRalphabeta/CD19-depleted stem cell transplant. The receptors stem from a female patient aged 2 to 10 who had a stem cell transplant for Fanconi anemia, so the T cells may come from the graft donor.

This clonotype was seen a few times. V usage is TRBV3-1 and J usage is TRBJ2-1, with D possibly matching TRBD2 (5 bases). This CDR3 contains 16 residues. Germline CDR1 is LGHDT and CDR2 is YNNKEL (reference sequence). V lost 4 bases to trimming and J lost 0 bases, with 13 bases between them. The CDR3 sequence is CASSPRRGSSYNEQFF. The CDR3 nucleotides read TGTGCCAGCAGCCCGCGCCGGGGAAGCTCCTACAATGAGCAGTTCTTC.

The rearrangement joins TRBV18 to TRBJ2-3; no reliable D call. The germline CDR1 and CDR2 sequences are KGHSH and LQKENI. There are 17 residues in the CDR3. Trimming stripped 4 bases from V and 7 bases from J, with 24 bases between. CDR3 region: CASSQLGGWPASNTQYF. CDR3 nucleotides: TGTGCCAGCTCACAACTCGGCGGTTGGCCAGCATCTAATACGCAGTATTTT.

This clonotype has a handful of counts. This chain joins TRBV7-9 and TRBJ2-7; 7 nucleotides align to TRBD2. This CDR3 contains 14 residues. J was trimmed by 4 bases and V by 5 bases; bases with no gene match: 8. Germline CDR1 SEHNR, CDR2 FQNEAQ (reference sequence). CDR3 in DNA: TGTGCCAGCAGCCCCCAAGTTAGCGGGTACGAGCAGTACTTC. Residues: CASSPQVSGYEQYF.

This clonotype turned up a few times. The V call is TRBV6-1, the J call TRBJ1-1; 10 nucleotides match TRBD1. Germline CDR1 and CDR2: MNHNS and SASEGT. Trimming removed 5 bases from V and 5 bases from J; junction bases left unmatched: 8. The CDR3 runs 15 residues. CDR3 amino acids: CASSPPGTGVTEAFF. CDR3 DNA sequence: TGTGCCAGCAGTCCCCCCGGGACAGGGGTGACTGAAGCTTTCTTT.

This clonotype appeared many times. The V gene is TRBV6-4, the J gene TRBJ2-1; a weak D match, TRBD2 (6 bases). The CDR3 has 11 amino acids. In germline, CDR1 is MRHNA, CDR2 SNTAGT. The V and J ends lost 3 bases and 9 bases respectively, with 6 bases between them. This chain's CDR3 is CASSEGGEQFF. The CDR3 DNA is TGTGCCAGCAGTGAGGGGGGTGAGCAGTTCTTC.

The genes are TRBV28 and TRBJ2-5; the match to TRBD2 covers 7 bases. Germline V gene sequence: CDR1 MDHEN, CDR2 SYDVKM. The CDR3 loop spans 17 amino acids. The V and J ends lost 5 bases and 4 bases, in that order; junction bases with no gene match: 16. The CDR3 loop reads CASSPPAGRPSIETQYF. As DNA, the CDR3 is TGTGCCAGCAGTCCTCCTGCCGGGAGGCCCTCCATAGAGACCCAGTACTTC. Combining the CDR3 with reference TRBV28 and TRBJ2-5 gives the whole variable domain DVKVTQSSRYLVKRTGEKVFLECVQDMDHENMFWYRQDPGLGLRLIYFSYDVKMKEKGDIPEGYSVSREKKERFSLILESASTNQTSMYLCASSPPAGRPSIETQYFGPGTRLLVL.

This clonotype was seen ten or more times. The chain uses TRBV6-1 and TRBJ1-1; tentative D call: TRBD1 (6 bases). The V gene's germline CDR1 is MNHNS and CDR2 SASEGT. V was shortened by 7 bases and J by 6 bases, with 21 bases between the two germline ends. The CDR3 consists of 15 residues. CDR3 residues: CASTARGEGKSEAFF. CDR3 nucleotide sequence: TGTGCCAGCACCGCAAGGGGGGAGGGGAAGTCTGAAGCTTTCTTT.

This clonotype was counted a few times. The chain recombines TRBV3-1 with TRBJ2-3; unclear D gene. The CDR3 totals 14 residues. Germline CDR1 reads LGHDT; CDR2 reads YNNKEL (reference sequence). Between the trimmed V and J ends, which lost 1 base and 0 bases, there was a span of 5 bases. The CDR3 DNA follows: TGTGCCAGCAGCCAAGTCTCCAGCACAGATACGCAGTATTTT. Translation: CASSQVSSTDTQYF.

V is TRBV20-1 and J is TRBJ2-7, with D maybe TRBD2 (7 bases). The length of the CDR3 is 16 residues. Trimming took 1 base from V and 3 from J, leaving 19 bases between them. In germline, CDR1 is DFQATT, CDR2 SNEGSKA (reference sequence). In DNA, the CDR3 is TGCAGTGCTAGAGGTGGAGGGGGGGCCCCTGGCTACGAGCAGTACTTC. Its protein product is CSARGGGGAPGYEQYF.

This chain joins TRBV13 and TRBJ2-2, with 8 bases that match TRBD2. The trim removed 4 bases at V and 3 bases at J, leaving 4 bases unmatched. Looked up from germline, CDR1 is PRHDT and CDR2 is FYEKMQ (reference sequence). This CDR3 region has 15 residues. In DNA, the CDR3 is TGTGCCAGCAGCTCGACTAGCGACCACACCGGGGAGCTGTTTTTT. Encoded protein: CASSSTSDHTGELFF.

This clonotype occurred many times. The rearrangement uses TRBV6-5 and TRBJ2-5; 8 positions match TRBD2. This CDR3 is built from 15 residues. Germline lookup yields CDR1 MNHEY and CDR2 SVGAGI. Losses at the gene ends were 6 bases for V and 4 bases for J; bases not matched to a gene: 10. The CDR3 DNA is TGTGCCAGCAGCCCCCGTTGGCGGGAGGTAGAGACCCAGTACTTC. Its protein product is CASSPRWREVETQYF.

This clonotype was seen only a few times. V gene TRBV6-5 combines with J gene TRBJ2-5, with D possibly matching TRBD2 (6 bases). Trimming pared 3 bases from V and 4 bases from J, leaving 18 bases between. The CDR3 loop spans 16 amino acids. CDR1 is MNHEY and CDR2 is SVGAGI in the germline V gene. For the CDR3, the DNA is TGTGCCAGCAGTTATTATATCGGCGGGGCTACAGAGACCCAGTACTTC. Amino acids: CASSYYIGGATETQYF.

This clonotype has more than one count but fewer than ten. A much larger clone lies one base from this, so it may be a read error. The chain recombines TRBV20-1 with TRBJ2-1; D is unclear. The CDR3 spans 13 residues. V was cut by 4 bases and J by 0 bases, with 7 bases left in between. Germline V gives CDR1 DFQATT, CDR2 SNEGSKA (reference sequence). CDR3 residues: CSAIRSSYNEQFF. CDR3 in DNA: TGCAGTGCTATCCGGAGCTCCTACAATGAGCAGTTCTTC.

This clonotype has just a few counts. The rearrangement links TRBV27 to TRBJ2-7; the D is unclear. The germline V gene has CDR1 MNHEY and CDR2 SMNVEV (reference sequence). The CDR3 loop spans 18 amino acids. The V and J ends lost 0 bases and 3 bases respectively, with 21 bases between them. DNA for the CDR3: TGTGCCAGCAGTTTATCGATCCCGCAAAAGTTTAAGTTCTACGAGCAGTACGTC. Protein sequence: CASSLSIPQKFKFYEQYV.

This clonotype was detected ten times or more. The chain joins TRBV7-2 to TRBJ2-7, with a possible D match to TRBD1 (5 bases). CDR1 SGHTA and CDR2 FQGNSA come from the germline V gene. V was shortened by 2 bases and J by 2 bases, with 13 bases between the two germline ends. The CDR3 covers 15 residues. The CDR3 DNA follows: TGTGCCAGCAGCTTACAGGGCTTAGGGACCTACGAGCAGTACTTC. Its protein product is CASSLQGLGTYEQYF. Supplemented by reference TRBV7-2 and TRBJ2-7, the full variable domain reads GAGVSQSPSNKVTEKGKDVELRCDPISGHTALYWYRQSLGQGLEFLIYFQGNSAPDKSGLPSDRFSAERTGGSVSTLTIQRTQQEDSAVYLCASSLQGLGTYEQYFGPGTRLTVT.

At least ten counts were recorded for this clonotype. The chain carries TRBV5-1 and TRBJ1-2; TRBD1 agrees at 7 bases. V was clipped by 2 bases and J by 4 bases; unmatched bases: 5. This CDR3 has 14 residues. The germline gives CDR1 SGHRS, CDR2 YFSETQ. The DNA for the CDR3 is TGCGCCAGCAGCTTCCGGGACAGATCCTATGGCTACACCTTC. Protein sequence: CASSFRDRSYGYTF.

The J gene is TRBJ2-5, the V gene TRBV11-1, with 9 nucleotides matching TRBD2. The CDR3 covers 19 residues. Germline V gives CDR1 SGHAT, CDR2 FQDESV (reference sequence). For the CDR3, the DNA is TGTACCTTCAGTTTAGCGCGGAAAGGACTAGCGTATGACCAAGAGACCCAGTACTTC. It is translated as CTFSLARKGLAYDQETQYF.

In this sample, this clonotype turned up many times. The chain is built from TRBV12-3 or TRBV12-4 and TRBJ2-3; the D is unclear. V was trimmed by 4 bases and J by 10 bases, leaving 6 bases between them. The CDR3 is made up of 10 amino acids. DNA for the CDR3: TGTGCCAGCAGTTCTTTCCCGCAGTATTTT. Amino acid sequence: CASSSFPQYF.

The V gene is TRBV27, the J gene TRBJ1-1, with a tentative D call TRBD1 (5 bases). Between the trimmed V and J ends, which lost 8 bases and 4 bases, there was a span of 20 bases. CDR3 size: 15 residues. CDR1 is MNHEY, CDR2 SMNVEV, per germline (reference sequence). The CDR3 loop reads CASRLAGGSGTEAFF. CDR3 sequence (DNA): TGTGCCAGCCGCCTGGCCGGGGGTTCAGGCACTGAAGCTTTCTTT.

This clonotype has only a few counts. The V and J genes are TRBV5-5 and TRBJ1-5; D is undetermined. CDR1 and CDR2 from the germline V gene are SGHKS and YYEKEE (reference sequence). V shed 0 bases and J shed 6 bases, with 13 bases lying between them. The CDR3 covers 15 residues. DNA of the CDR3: TGTGCCAGCAGCTTGGGGACGGGTTCTCGTCAGCCCCAGCATTTT. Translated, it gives CASSLGTGSRQPQHF.

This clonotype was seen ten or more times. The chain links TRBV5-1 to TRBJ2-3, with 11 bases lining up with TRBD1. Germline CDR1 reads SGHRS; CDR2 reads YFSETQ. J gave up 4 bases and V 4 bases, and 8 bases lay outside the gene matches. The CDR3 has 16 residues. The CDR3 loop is CASSRFAGQGADTQYF. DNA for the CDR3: TGCGCCAGCAGCCGTTTCGCGGGACAGGGGGCAGATACGCAGTATTTT.

The CDR3 loop reads CASSQVTATDTQYF. In DNA, the CDR3 is TGCGCCAGCAGCCAAGTTACAGCCACAGATACGCAGTATTTT. The chain combines TRBV4-1 with TRBJ2-3; D unclear. CDR3 length: 14 residues. The ends were cut back, 1 base at V and 2 bases at J, with 7 bases in the middle. Germline values: CDR1 MGHRA, CDR2 YSYEKL.

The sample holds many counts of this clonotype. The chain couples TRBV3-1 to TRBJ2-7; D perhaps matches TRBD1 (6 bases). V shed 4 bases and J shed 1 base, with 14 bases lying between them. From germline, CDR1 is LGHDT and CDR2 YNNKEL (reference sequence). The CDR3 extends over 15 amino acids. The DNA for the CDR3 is TGTGCCAGCAGCCCCCGTGACAGGTCTTCCTACGAGCAGTACTTC. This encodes CASSPRDRSSYEQYF.

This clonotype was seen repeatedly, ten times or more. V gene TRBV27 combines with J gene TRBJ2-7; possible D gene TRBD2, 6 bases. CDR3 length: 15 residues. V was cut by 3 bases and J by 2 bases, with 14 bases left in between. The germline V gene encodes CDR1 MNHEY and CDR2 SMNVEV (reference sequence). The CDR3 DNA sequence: TGTGCCAGCAGTTTTTCCTTGGGACTTCCCTACGAGCAGTACTTC. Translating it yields CASSFSLGLPYEQYF.

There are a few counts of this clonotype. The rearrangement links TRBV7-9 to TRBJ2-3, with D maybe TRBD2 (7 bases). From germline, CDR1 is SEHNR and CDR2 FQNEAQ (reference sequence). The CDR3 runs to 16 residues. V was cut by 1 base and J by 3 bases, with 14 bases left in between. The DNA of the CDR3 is TGTGCCAGCAGCTTAGACTGGGGGGGCCTTACAGATACGCAGTATTTT. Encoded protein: CASSLDWGGLTDTQYF.